A single sample gave rise to the 27 T cell receptor beta chains below, sequenced in a study of Ad26.COV2.S vaccination and SARS-CoV-2 variants. Treatment: some 19 received Ad26.COV2.S at low or high dose, single or two shots; roughly five received placebo; per-sample allocation not given. Sampling was done on day 63 after the first vaccine or placebo injection. Clones were read by immunoSEQ multiplex PCR, and TCRdb kept only the in-frame ones, dropping some. The profile shows roughly 380,000 clones, roughly 85% of them singletons. Sequenced here: peripheral blood, sampled in a trial of Ad26.COV2.S vaccine versus placebo. These receptors all come from a person between 18 and 59 years old who received the Ad26.COV2.S COVID-19 vaccine or a placebo.

The table lists this clone with a count of one. The gene calls are TRBV6-5 and TRBJ1-6, with 7 nucleotides matching TRBD1. The CDR3 totals 15 residues. Unmatched junction bases numbered 3, after V lost 6 bases and J lost 1 base. The germline V gene encodes CDR1 MNHEY and CDR2 SVGAGI. CDR3 sequence reads: CASRWDRSYNSPLHF. The CDR3 DNA is TGTGCCAGCAGGTGGGACAGATCCTATAATTCACCCCTCCACTTT.

CDR3 coding DNA: TGCAGTGCTAGACCGGACTATGGCTACACCTTC. It codes for CSARPDYGYTF. The rearrangement links TRBV20-1 to TRBJ1-2; no definite D call. Germline values: CDR1 DFQATT, CDR2 SNEGSKA (reference sequence). V lost 2 bases, J lost 3 bases, and 4 bases lay in between. This CDR3 has 11 amino acids.

The chain's CDR3 is CSASTGDQPQHF. CDR3 sequence (DNA): TGCAGTGCTAGTACAGGGGATCAGCCCCAGCATTTT. V gene TRBV20-1 combines with J gene TRBJ1-5; TRBD1 matches at 7 bases. Germline V gene data show CDR1 as DFQATT and CDR2 as SNEGSKA (reference sequence). The CDR3 length is 12 residues. J was trimmed by 5 bases and V by 3 bases; bases with no gene match: 1.

The rearrangement links TRBV20-1 to TRBJ2-1; 13 bases are shared with TRBD2. The J segment lost 1 base and the V segment lost 3 bases, leaving 3 bases of the junction unmatched. Germline V gene lookup returns CDR1 DFQATT and CDR2 SNEGSKA (reference sequence). The CDR3 totals 16 residues. The CDR3 nucleotides read TGCAGTGCTAGTAGGACTAGCGGGAGTTCCTACAATGAGCAGTTCTTC. Its translation is CSASRTSGSSYNEQFF.

A few counts support this clone. Additional DNA sequences in this sample encode the identical CDR3. This sequence joins TRBV28 and TRBJ2-5; 7 nucleotides agree with TRBD1. The CDR3 loop spans 13 amino acids. Trimming removed 4 bases from V and 2 bases from J; junction bases left unmatched: 1. Germline V gene sequence: CDR1 MDHEN, CDR2 SYDVKM. The CDR3 loop reads CASSSGQQETQYF. DNA for the CDR3: TGTGCCAGCAGTTCGGGACAGCAAGAGACCCAGTACTTC.

The CDR3 DNA is TGTGCCAGCTGTTTAGCGGGAGGCTACGGCACAGATACGCAGTATTTT. Its protein is CASCLAGGYGTDTQYF. The chain is built from TRBV2 and TRBJ2-3, with 10 bases aligning to TRBD2. This CDR3 is 16 amino acids long. The germline V gene encodes CDR1 SNHLY and CDR2 FYNNEI. With V trimmed by 8 bases and J by 1 base, 9 bases remained unmatched.

V and J are TRBV7-6 and TRBJ2-2; 12 positions agree with TRBD1. The ends lost 1 base at V and 7 bases at J; junction bases unmatched: 4. The CDR3 has 16 residues. CDR1 is SGHVS and CDR2 is FNYEAQ in the germline V gene. The CDR3 is CASSLGDRGRGGELFF. The CDR3 bases are TGTGCCAGCAGCTTAGGGGACAGGGGGCGCGGCGGGGAGCTGTTTTTT.

V and J are TRBV19 and TRBJ2-1, with 14 bases aligning to TRBD2. The length of the CDR3 is 18 residues. The V segment lost 4 bases and the J segment 3 bases; nucleotides outside the gene matches: 8. Germline-derived CDR1 and CDR2 are LNHDA and SQIVND (reference sequence). As DNA, the CDR3 is TGTGCCAGTAGTAGGGGACTAGCGGGAGCAAGGGTCTACAATGAGCAGTTCTTC. This gives the protein CASSRGLAGARVYNEQFF.

The chain links TRBV5-1 to TRBJ2-1; 7 bases align to TRBD2. Trimming removed 6 bases from V and 9 bases from J; junction bases left unmatched: 15. CDR3 size: 15 residues. Germline CDR1 SGHRS, CDR2 YFSETQ. The CDR3 DNA sequence: TGCGCCAGCATTGAAGCGGGGAAGCCGGTTAGTGAGCAGTTCTTC. It encodes CASIEAGKPVSEQFF.

The chain combines TRBV29-1 with TRBJ1-2; a possible D gene is TRBD1 (5 bases). The V end was cut by 5 bases, the J end by 7 bases, with 17 bases between. CDR3 length: 13 amino acids. From germline, CDR1 is SQVTM and CDR2 ANQGSEA. The CDR3 here is CSVRGVGLAGYTF. DNA for the CDR3: TGCAGCGTTAGGGGAGTTGGACTGGCTGGCTACACCTTC.

This chain links TRBV6-1 with TRBJ2-7; D not certain. The CDR3 totals 17 residues. Trimming stripped 4 bases from V and 1 base from J, with 20 bases between. Germline V lookup: CDR1 MNHNS, CDR2 SASEGT. The CDR3 is CASSVAYAMVFSYEQYF. The CDR3 DNA reads as TGTGCCAGCAGTGTCGCGTATGCTATGGTCTTTTCCTACGAGCAGTACTTC.

The gene calls are TRBV9 and TRBJ1-5; the D is unclear. CDR1 SGDLS and CDR2 YYNGEE come from the germline V gene. Deletions cut 0 bases from V and 3 bases from J, with 10 bases between. The CDR3 has 15 residues. CDR3 in DNA: TGTGCCAGCAGCGTAGACGGGAGCCTCAATCAGCCCCAGCATTTT. It codes for CASSVDGSLNQPQHF. Full variable domain (missing parts from reference TRBV9 and TRBJ1-5): DSGVTQTPKHLITATGQRVTLRCSPRSGDLSVYWYQQSLDQGLQFLIQYYNGEERAKGNILERFSAQQFPDLHSELNLSSLELGDSALYFCASSVDGSLNQPQHFGDGTRLSIL.

The chain uses TRBV7-2 and TRBJ2-7, with TRBD2 as a possible D gene (7 bases). Germline V CDR1 and CDR2: SGHTA, FQGNSA. With 4 bases removed from V and 3 bases from J, the gap between germline ends came to 22 bases. The CDR3 extends over 17 amino acids. The CDR3 is CASSSLGRGGSIYEQYF. CDR3 bases: TGTGCCAGCAGCTCCCTTGGTCGCGGGGGCTCCATCTACGAGCAGTACTTC.

The chain links TRBV5-1 to TRBJ1-1; D unresolved. The germline V gene has CDR1 SGHRS and CDR2 YFSETQ. V lost 0 bases and J lost 8, with 17 bases in between. The CDR3 consists of 15 residues. The CDR3 here is CASSLALIGPFEAFF. The DNA of the CDR3 is TGCGCCAGCAGCTTGGCCTTGATAGGACCTTTCGAAGCTTTCTTT.

This rearrangement joins TRBV5-1 to TRBJ2-7; tentatively, D is TRBD1 (5 bases). The ends were cut back, 0 bases at V and 2 bases at J, with 12 bases in the middle. Germline assignment: CDR1 SGHRS and CDR2 YFSETQ. This CDR3 is 15 amino acids long. The CDR3 DNA sequence: TGCGCCAGCAGCTTGGCCACAGGTCCCACCTACGAGCAGTACTTC. Its translation: CASSLATGPTYEQYF.

The chain employs TRBV5-6 and TRBJ2-2; 9 bases are shared with TRBD1. V trimming: 5 bases; J trimming: 3 bases; junction bases outside the gene matches: 8. CDR3 length: 16 residues. Germline values: CDR1 SGHDT, CDR2 YYEEEE. The DNA for the CDR3 is TGTGCCAGCAGGGGAGAGGACAGGGGTTACACCGGGGAGCTGTTTTTT. This sequence encodes CASRGEDRGYTGELFF.

J is TRBJ2-2 and V is TRBV2, with TRBD2 matching 8 bases. Germline V gives CDR1 SNHLY, CDR2 FYNNEI. V was clipped by 4 bases and J by 1 base; unmatched bases: 8. The CDR3 covers 17 residues. CDR3 nucleotides: TGTGCCAGCAGTGCCCTCGGGAGCGGGGGGAACACCGGGGAGCTGTTTTTT. Translated, it gives CASSALGSGGNTGELFF.

V usage is TRBV27 and J usage is TRBJ1-6; no reliable D call. Germline CDR1 reads MNHEY; CDR2 reads SMNVEV (reference sequence). The V end was cut by 2 bases, the J end by 0 bases, with 8 bases between. CDR3 length equals 16 residues. DNA of the CDR3: TGTGCCAGCAGTTTACGGCGGCTCTCCTATAATTCACCCCTCCACTTT. Translation gives CASSLRRLSYNSPLHF.

The gene calls are TRBV7-2 and TRBJ2-2; weak D call: TRBD2 (6 bases). The CDR3 is made up of 16 amino acids. The V and J ends lost 5 bases and 0 bases respectively, with 13 bases between them. Per the germline V gene, CDR1 is SGHTA and CDR2 is FQGNSA. CDR3 residues: CASSKRDFSNTGELFF. The CDR3 coding sequence is TGTGCCAGCAGCAAAAGGGACTTTTCGAACACCGGGGAGCTGTTTTTT.

The V gene is TRBV6-5, the J gene TRBJ1-2, with D possibly being TRBD1 (6 bases). Germline-derived CDR1 and CDR2 are MNHEY and SVGAGI. This CDR3 spans 13 amino acids. V was shortened by 6 bases and J by 0 bases, with 8 bases between the two germline ends. The CDR3 reads CASSRGPNYGYTF. For the CDR3, the DNA is TGTGCCAGCAGCAGGGGCCCTAACTATGGCTACACCTTC.

V is TRBV4-1 and J is TRBJ1-4; 9 bases map to TRBD1. With V trimmed by 4 bases and J by 0 bases, 3 bases remained unmatched. The CDR3 length is 16 residues. Germline CDR1 and CDR2: MGHRA and YSYEKL. CDR3 sequence (DNA): TGCGCCAGCAGCCGAGGGACAGGGCCAACTAATGAAAAACTGTTTTTT. Protein product: CASSRGTGPTNEKLFF.

This clone appeared a single time. The chain has TRBV10-3 and TRBJ2-3; maybe TRBD2 (5 bases). Germline lookup yields CDR1 ENHRY and CDR2 SYGVKD. This CDR3 is built from 13 residues. V dropped 8 bases and J dropped 0 bases, with 9 bases sitting between them. The CDR3 reads CAIRDPSTDTQYF. CDR3 DNA sequence: TGTGCCATCCGGGATCCTAGCACAGATACGCAGTATTTT.

The rearrangement uses TRBV13 and TRBJ1-2; 9 bases line up with TRBD1. This CDR3 contains 18 residues. CDR1 and CDR2 from the germline V gene are PRHDT and FYEKMQ (reference sequence). V gave up 5 bases and J gave up 4 bases; unmatched junction bases: 17. The CDR3 nucleotides are TGTGCCAGCAGCCAGGGCGGGACAGGGCTTAGGTATGCCTATGGCTACACCTTC. This gives the protein CASSQGGTGLRYAYGYTF.

The gene calls are TRBV5-4 and TRBJ2-3; the match to TRBD2 covers 9 bases. Germline V CDR1 and CDR2: SGHNT, YYREEE (reference sequence). V lost 1 base to trimming and J lost 0 bases; unmatched junction nucleotides: 6. The CDR3 spans 17 residues. For the CDR3, the DNA is TGTGCCAGCAGCTTGATGGCGGGAGGGCTTAGCACAGATACGCAGTATTTT. Amino acids: CASSLMAGGLSTDTQYF.

In this sample, this clone turned up a few times. The chain combines TRBV2 with TRBJ1-1; D gene uncertain. Trimming took off 6 bases at V and 8 bases at J, with 10 bases between the two ends. This CDR3 comprises 11 residues. From germline, CDR1 is SNHLY and CDR2 FYNNEI. The CDR3 nucleotides read TGTGCCAGCAGCCCCGCCTTAGAAGCTTTCTTT. Its translation is CASSPALEAFF.

This rearrangement joins TRBV6-5 to TRBJ2-7, with 10 bases matching TRBD1. Germline CDR1 is MNHEY and CDR2 is SVGAGI. The CDR3 has 14 residues. With V trimmed by 6 bases and J by 3 bases, 5 bases remained unmatched. CDR3: CASSRTGGYYEQYF. The DNA of the CDR3 is TGTGCCAGCAGCCGGACAGGGGGTTACTACGAGCAGTACTTC.

J is TRBJ1-2 and V is TRBV5-5; 7 nucleotides agree with TRBD1. Trimming removed 3 bases from V and 2 bases from J; junction bases left unmatched: 10. The CDR3 loop spans 16 amino acids. Germline values: CDR1 SGHKS, CDR2 YYEKEE (reference sequence). Here the CDR3 reads CASSSTTGVTNYGYTF. For the CDR3, the DNA is TGTGCCAGCAGCTCCACCACAGGGGTTACCAACTATGGCTACACCTTC.